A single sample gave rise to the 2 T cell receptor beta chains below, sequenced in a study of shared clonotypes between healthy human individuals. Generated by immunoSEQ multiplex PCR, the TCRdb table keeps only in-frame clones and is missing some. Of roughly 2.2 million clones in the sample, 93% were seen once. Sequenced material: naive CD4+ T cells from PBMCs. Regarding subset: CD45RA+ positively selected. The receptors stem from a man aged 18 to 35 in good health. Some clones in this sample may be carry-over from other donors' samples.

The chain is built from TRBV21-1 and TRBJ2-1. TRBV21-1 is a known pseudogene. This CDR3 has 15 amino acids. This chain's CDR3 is CASSQPGPVKDEQFF. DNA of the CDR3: TGTGCCAGCTCCCAACCGGGGCCCGTAAAGGATGAGCAGTTCTTC.

CDR3 residues: CASSLAPLAGGPTDTQYF. CDR3 DNA: TGCGCCAGCAGCTTGGCTCCACTAGCGGGAGGCCCCACAGATACGCAGTATTTT. The V gene is TRBV5-1, the J gene TRBJ2-3; 12 bases are shared with TRBD2. The J segment lost 2 bases and the V segment lost 0 bases, leaving 7 bases of the junction unmatched. CDR1 is SGHRS and CDR2 is YFSETQ in the germline V gene. There are 18 residues in the CDR3.